A selection of T cell receptor beta chains follows, all from one sample in a study of identical twins. One entry per CDR3 protein results from TCRdb running MiXCR on the 5' RACE reads. This table has some 760,000 distinct CDR3 sequences, 15% to 20% appearing once. This same sample was also part of a study on T cells expressing NK-cell markers.

Sequenced material: PBMCs. The receptor source for this set is a woman aged 18-29 years in good health. Both conserved end residues are part of each CDR3. Each record gives: J gene, clone size, D gene, V gene, CDR3 protein, CDR3 DNA. D genes are given only for firm matches. Some rows mark clone size as missing; the rest say once, few, many or name a class of expanded clone.

TRBJ2-3 NA NA TRBV5-5 CASSPWGAAFTDTQYF TGTGCCAGCAGCCCCTGGGGGGCCGCCTTCACAGATACGCAGTATTTT
TRBJ2-2 few NA TRBV4-3 CASSQVPGEKNTGELFF TGCGCCAGCAGCCAAGTTCCAGGGGAGAAGAACACCGGGGAGCTGTTTTTT
TRBJ2-7 few NA TRBV5-5 CASSSGVGQTYEQYF TGTGCCAGCAGCTCTGGGGTCGGACAGACCTACGAGCAGTACTTC
TRBJ2-3 few TRBD2 TRBV27 CASSLSGLAGNFTDTQYF TGTGCCAGCAGTTTAAGCGGTCTAGCGGGGAACTTCACAGATACGCAGTATTTT
TRBJ2-3 NA TRBD2 TRBV5-1 CASSLGSGRSDTQYF TGCGCCAGCAGCTTGGGGAGCGGGAGGTCAGATACGCAGTATTTT
TRBJ2-6 few NA TRBV20-1 CSATSSYSGANVLTF TGCAGTGCCACATCTTCTTACTCTGGGGCCAACGTCCTGACTTTC
TRBJ1-5 NA TRBD1 TRBV6-4 CASSTPQGSPPQHF TGTGCCAGCAGTACCCCACAGGGGAGTCCGCCCCAGCATTTT
TRBJ2-5 NA NA TRBV12-3/TRBV12-4 CASSLTSLQETQYF TGTGCCAGCAGTTTAACCAGCCTCCAAGAGACCCAGTACTTC
TRBJ2-1 many TRBD2 TRBV6-2/TRBV6-3 CASSSRTSEQFF TGTGCCAGCAGCTCACGGACTAGCGAGCAGTTCTTC
TRBJ1-3 many NA TRBV12-3/TRBV12-4 CASSRNTIYF TGTGCCAGCAGTAGAAACACCATATATTTT
TRBJ2-5 once NA TRBV7-9 CASSLDRSRYGQETQYF TGTGCCAGCAGCTTAGATCGTTCAAGATACGGCCAAGAGACCCAGTACTTC
TRBJ1-2 few NA TRBV20-1 CSASLVNYGYTF TGCAGTGCTAGTCTAGTTAACTATGGCTACACCTTC
TRBJ2-5 few NA TRBV5-1 CASSLETAQETQYF TGCGCCAGCAGCTTGGAGACTGCTCAGGAGACCCAGTACTTC
TRBJ2-7 NA NA TRBV29-1 CSVDGGRLGSYEQYF TGCAGCGTTGATGGGGGCAGGTTGGGCTCCTACGAGCAGTACTTC
TRBJ2-1 few NA TRBV5-1 CASSLAGAGRPTYEQFF TGCGCCAGCAGCTTGGCCGGCGCGGGAAGACCTACCTATGAGCAGTTCTTC
TRBJ2-2 NA TRBD1 TRBV18 CASSPQRTGVTGELFF TGTGCCAGCTCACCGCAGAGGACAGGGGTCACCGGGGAGCTGTTTTTT
TRBJ2-3 NA NA TRBV30 CAWSPSLSGSADTQYF TGTGCCTGGAGTCCGTCTTTATCGGGTTCGGCAGATACGCAGTATTTT
TRBJ2-1 NA NA TRBV5-1 CASRAETGGNEQFF TGCGCCAGCAGGGCCGAGACGGGTGGCAATGAGCAGTTCTTC
TRBJ2-1 few TRBD2 TRBV4-3 CASRLSGSLDEQFF TGCGCCAGCAGATTGAGCGGGAGTTTGGATGAGCAGTTCTTC
TRBJ2-1 NA NA TRBV12-5 CASGSESSYNEQFF TGTGCTAGTGGCTCCGAAAGCTCCTACAATGAGCAGTTCTTC
TRBJ2-3 NA TRBD2 TRBV5-1 CASTEGGWTSGSTDTQYF TGCGCCAGCACGGAAGGGGGCTGGACTAGCGGGAGCACAGATACGCAGTATTTT
TRBJ2-3 few NA TRBV5-1 CASSLLAGAGAHTDTQYF TGCGCCAGCAGCTTGTTGGCGGGGGCGGGGGCACACACAGATACGCAGTATTTT
TRBJ2-5 few NA TRBV5-1 CASKKDDRRGTQYF TGCGCCAGCAAGAAGGACGACCGGCGGGGGACCCAGTACTTC
TRBJ2-1 few NA TRBV20-1 CSASRARASYNEQFF TGCAGTGCTAGTCGTGCGCGGGCCTCCTACAATGAGCAGTTCTTC
TRBJ1-5 NA NA TRBV7-9 CATEEGNQPQHF TGTGCCACCGAGGAGGGAAATCAGCCCCAGCATTTT
TRBJ2-7 few TRBD1 TRBV6-1 CASIMTGQGLYEQYF TGTGCCAGCATCATGACGGGACAGGGACTATACGAGCAGTACTTC
TRBJ2-2 NA NA TRBV24-1 CATSDSPSWENTGELFF TGTGCCACCAGTGATTCCCCGTCATGGGAGAACACCGGGGAGCTGTTTTTT
TRBJ2-1 NA NA TRBV29-1 CSVERIAREQFF TGCAGCGTTGAACGGATAGCGAGGGAGCAGTTCTTC
TRBJ1-1 NA TRBD1 TRBV11-3 CASSSGQDTEAFF TGTGCCAGCAGCTCGGGACAGGACACTGAAGCTTTCTTT
TRBJ2-3 NA TRBD1 TRBV28 CASSSLDRGPADTQYF TGTGCCAGCAGTTCCCTTGACAGGGGGCCTGCAGATACGCAGTATTTT
TRBJ2-1 few NA TRBV6-5 CATLAGPLQFF TGTGCCACTTTGGCCGGGCCACTGCAGTTCTTC
TRBJ2-1 NA NA TRBV6-5 CASSYPLGSGDNEQFF TGTGCCAGCAGTTACCCTTTGGGTAGCGGAGACAATGAGCAGTTCTTC
TRBJ2-7 NA NA TRBV27 CASRKGYEQYF TGTGCCAGCAGGAAGGGATACGAGCAGTACTTC
TRBJ2-5 NA NA TRBV7-6 CASSSTLGTQYF TGTGCCAGCAGCTCCACCCTGGGGACCCAGTACTTC
TRBJ2-3 NA TRBD2 TRBV27 CASSPTLGLGPDTQYF TGTGCCAGCAGTCCGACTTTGGGACTAGGTCCAGATACGCAGTATTTT
TRBJ1-4 many TRBD1 TRBV7-9 CASSLPRTGGEKLFF TGTGCCAGCAGCTTACCTCGGACAGGAGGGGAAAAACTGTTTTTT
TRBJ1-5 NA NA TRBV2 CASRNVNQPQHF TGTGCCAGCAGGAACGTCAATCAGCCCCAGCATTTT
TRBJ2-7 few NA TRBV11-2 CASGYSGTSNYEQYF TGTGCCAGCGGGTACTCCGGGACTTCGAACTACGAGCAGTACTTC
TRBJ2-4 NA NA TRBV29-1 CSVVNGDIQYF TGCAGCGTAGTGAACGGGGACATTCAGTACTTC
TRBJ2-7 NA TRBD1 TRBV13 CASSSGTANEQYF TGTGCCAGCAGCTCAGGGACAGCGAACGAGCAGTACTTC
TRBJ2-1 few TRBD2 TRBV5-1 CASSWGSGGDEQFF TGCGCCAGCAGCTGGGGATCGGGAGGGGATGAGCAGTTCTTC
TRBJ2-7 many NA TRBV20-1 CSARELQGIGDEQYF TGCAGTGCTAGAGAGCTTCAGGGAATTGGGGACGAGCAGTACTTC
TRBJ2-2 few NA TRBV7-2 CASSLWWNIPGELFF TGTGCCAGCAGCTTATGGTGGAATATCCCCGGGGAGCTGTTTTTT
TRBJ2-4 few TRBD1 TRBV15 CATSTRTGPNIQYF TGTGCCACCAGCACCCGGACAGGGCCAAACATTCAGTACTTC
TRBJ2-3 NA TRBD2 TRBV7-2 CASSLSGSRADTQYF TGTGCCAGCAGCCTTAGCGGGAGTCGGGCAGATACGCAGTATTTT
TRBJ2-2 NA NA TRBV3-1 CASSARLRLVNTGELFF TGTGCCAGCAGCGCACGGTTGAGGTTGGTGAACACCGGGGAGCTGTTTTTT
TRBJ2-1 few TRBD1 TRBV18 CASSPYRGPYNEQFF TGTGCCAGCTCACCATACAGGGGGCCCTACAATGAGCAGTTCTTC
TRBJ2-1 few NA TRBV6-5 CASSYSIPSAIIHNEQFF TGTGCCAGCAGTTACTCGATTCCTAGCGCGATAATACACAATGAGCAGTTCTTC
TRBJ1-2 NA NA TRBV6-5 CASSTARGGYTF TGTGCCAGCAGTACCGCGAGGGGTGGCTACACCTTC
TRBJ2-3 NA NA TRBV3-1 CASSRSVGGDTQYF TGTGCCAGCAGCCGGAGCGTTGGGGGGGATACGCAGTATTTT
TRBJ2-3 few TRBD2 TRBV10-3 CAIMSGQRGFTDTQYF TGTGCCATCATGTCTGGCCAGCGGGGATTCACAGATACGCAGTATTTT
TRBJ2-4 many TRBD1 TRBV12-3/TRBV12-4 CASSPGTGRNIQYF TGTGCCAGCAGTCCCGGGACAGGGAGAAACATTCAGTACTTC
TRBJ2-1 NA NA TRBV5-5 CASSLSRVVDEQFF TGTGCCAGCAGCTTGTCACGTGTAGTCGATGAGCAGTTCTTC
TRBJ2-7 NA NA TRBV10-3 CAIGTGYEQYF TGTGCCATCGGGACCGGGTACGAGCAGTACTTC
TRBJ1-1 NA NA TRBV20-1 CSARGAENTEAFF TGCAGTGCTAGAGGAGCGGAGAACACTGAAGCTTTCTTT
TRBJ2-1 few TRBD2 TRBV24-1 CATSVSGGAAEQFF TGTGCCACCAGTGTCAGCGGGGGGGCTGCTGAGCAGTTCTTC
TRBJ2-1 NA NA TRBV20-1 CSASGRRERNEQFF TGCAGTGCTAGCGGGCGGAGAGAACGCAATGAGCAGTTCTTC
TRBJ1-1 NA NA TRBV29-1 CSSTRQGSYTEAFF TGCAGCTCAACTCGGCAGGGTTCTTACACTGAAGCTTTCTTT
TRBJ2-5 few TRBD2 TRBV28 CASSWSGLAVRYQETQYF TGTGCCAGCAGTTGGTCCGGACTAGCGGTTAGGTACCAAGAGACCCAGTACTTC
TRBJ1-5 NA TRBD1 TRBV7-9 CASSPGGPNQPQHF TGTGCCAGCAGCCCAGGGGGCCCCAATCAGCCCCAGCATTTT